The 26 T cell receptor beta chains given below trace back to one sample, sequenced in a study of blood T cell repertoires in COVID-19. Repertoires were generated with immunoSEQ multiplex PCR, while TCRdb's copy carries only in-frame clones and drops some. Of about 59,000 clones listed, about four fifths were seen once; the top ten hold 3.5%. The sequencing input was peripheral blood. These receptor sequences come from a woman of 80 years or more with acute or convalescent COVID-19.

V usage is TRBV7-2 and J usage is TRBJ2-1, with 9 nucleotides matching TRBD2. V shed 1 base and J 4 bases; nucleotides not matched to a gene: 2. The CDR3 has 15 residues. Germline CDR1 and CDR2: SGHTA and FQGNSA. The CDR3 DNA reads TGTGCCAGCAGCTTAGGCGGGGGGGCGTACAATGAGCAGTTCTTC. It codes for CASSLGGGAYNEQFF. Using reference TRBV7-2 and TRBJ2-1 for the parts outside the CDR3, the full variable domain is GAGVSQSPSNKVTEKGKDVELRCDPISGHTALYWYRQSLGQGLEFLIYFQGNSAPDKSGLPSDRFSAERTGGSVSTLTIQRTQQEDSAVYLCASSLGGGAYNEQFFGPGTRLTVL.

The sample holds a few counts of this clone. The V call is TRBV28, the J call TRBJ2-7; 8 bases match TRBD1. The germline V gene has CDR1 MDHEN and CDR2 SYDVKM. This CDR3 region has 14 residues. The trim removed 7 bases at V and 1 base at J, leaving 6 bases unmatched. CDR3 in amino acids: CASNLGQASYEQYF. The CDR3 coding sequence is TGTGCCAGCAACCTGGGACAGGCTTCCTACGAGCAGTACTTC.

The rearrangement joins TRBV4-2 to TRBJ1-2; TRBD1 aligns across 7 bases. The CDR3 is made up of 15 amino acids. The ends lost 1 base at V and 7 bases at J; junction bases unmatched: 9. Germline CDR1 and CDR2: LGHNA and YNFKEQ. CDR3 in amino acids: CASSQGVRGYFGYTF. In DNA, the CDR3 is TGTGCCAGCAGCCAAGGGGTCAGGGGGTACTTTGGCTACACCTTC.

The chain employs TRBV25-1 and TRBJ2-5; 8 nucleotides line up with TRBD1. Germline loops: CDR1 MGHDK, CDR2 SYGVNS. The V segment lost 3 bases and the J segment 4 bases; nucleotides outside the gene matches: 4. This CDR3 is 14 amino acids long. Here the CDR3 reads CASSERTGRETQYF. CDR3 sequence (DNA): TGTGCCAGCAGTGAGCGGACAGGGAGAGAGACCCAGTACTTC.

The J gene is TRBJ2-7, the V gene TRBV2, with 9 bases lining up with TRBD1. Trimming at V came to 10 bases and at J to 6 bases, leaving 13 bases not matched to a gene. The CDR3 is 14 amino acids. Per germline, CDR1 SNHLY and CDR2 FYNNEI. CDR3 sequence (DNA): TGTGCCACTTGGGGAGGGACAGGGTTGGGCGAGCAGTACTTC. Protein product: CATWGGTGLGEQYF.

A note on this clone: The junction does not match germline at one end; this may be a read error. The chain is built from TRBV6-1 and TRBJ1-2, with 7 bases lining up with TRBD1. This CDR3 region has 14 residues. Germline values: CDR1 MNHNS, CDR2 SASEGT. DNA of the CDR3: TGTGCCAGCAGTTATGGGACAGCTAATTATGGCTACACCTTC. The encoded protein is CASSYGTANYGYTF.

This clone was counted a few times. Here the CDR3 DNA reads TGTGCCAGCAGCCAAGAATTTTGGCCTACTGAAGCTTTCTTT. Protein sequence: CASSQEFWPTEAFF. The J gene is TRBJ1-1, the V gene TRBV14; D unclear. The CDR3 runs 14 residues. Trimming shortened V by 0 bases and J by 5 bases, and 10 bases separated the two germline ends. Germline V gene sequence: CDR1 SGHDN, CDR2 FVKESK.

V is TRBV24-1 and J is TRBJ2-1; 8 nucleotides align to TRBD2. The CDR3 is 13 residues long. Germline V gene data show CDR1 as KGHDR and CDR2 as SFDVKD. V shed 7 bases and J 7 bases; nucleotides not matched to a gene: 5. CDR3 region: CATSGGAKNEQFF. CDR3 bases: TGTGCCACCAGCGGGGGGGCGAAGAATGAGCAGTTCTTC.

V is TRBV27 and J is TRBJ2-3, with TRBD2 matching over 9 bases. Germline CDR1 reads MNHEY; CDR2 reads SMNVEV (reference sequence). The V and J ends lost 3 bases and 11 bases, in that order; junction bases with no gene match: 15. This CDR3 is 16 amino acids long. DNA for the CDR3: TGTGCCAGCAGTTTTCGTGGGCTAGCGGGGCTGGATCGGCAGTATTTT. As protein: CASSFRGLAGLDRQYF.

This clone was counted a few times. The chain uses TRBV7-2 and TRBJ2-3, with 7 bases aligning to TRBD2. The V gene's germline CDR1 is SGHTA and CDR2 FQGNSA. The CDR3 contains 15 residues. The V and J ends lost 0 bases and 4 bases, in that order; junction bases with no gene match: 4. In DNA form, the CDR3 reads TGTGCCAGCAGCTTAGCGGGGGGGATCTCAGATACGCAGTATTTT. This sequence encodes CASSLAGGISDTQYF. The variable domain in full, completed from reference TRBV7-2 and TRBJ2-3, reads GAGVSQSPSNKVTEKGKDVELRCDPISGHTALYWYRQSLGQGLEFLIYFQGNSAPDKSGLPSDRFSAERTGGSVSTLTIQRTQQEDSAVYLCASSLAGGISDTQYFGPGTRLTVL.

The V gene is TRBV9, the J gene TRBJ1-4, with TRBD1 matching 7 bases. The J segment lost 8 bases and the V segment lost 3 bases, leaving 7 bases of the junction unmatched. The CDR3 contains 14 residues. The germline V gene has CDR1 SGDLS and CDR2 YYNGEE. CDR3 DNA: TGTGCCAGCAGCGCACGACAGGGTCCGGAAAAACTGTTTTTT. This gives the protein CASSARQGPEKLFF.

V gene TRBV7-2 combines with J gene TRBJ1-5; TRBD1 is a possible D gene (5 bases). Germline V gene data show CDR1 as SGHTA and CDR2 as FQGNSA. Trimming removed 5 bases at V and 2 bases at J, with 7 bases between. This CDR3 has 13 amino acids. CDR3 sequence reads: CASSPGGNQPQHF. DNA for the CDR3: TGTGCCAGCAGCCCGGGGGGCAATCAGCCCCAGCATTTT.

The chain is built from TRBV7-2 and TRBJ1-5; D is perhaps TRBD1 (5 bases). Germline loops: CDR1 SGHTA, CDR2 FQGNSA. This CDR3 is built from 17 residues. Trimming stripped 1 base from V and 3 bases from J, with 16 bases between. CDR3 region: CASSLELSGNINQPQHF. CDR3 nucleotide sequence: TGTGCCAGCAGCTTAGAACTTTCAGGGAACATCAATCAGCCCCAGCATTTT.

This chain links TRBV5-1 with TRBJ2-2; 11 bases align to TRBD2. The CDR3 sequence is 15 residues long. Germline V gives CDR1 SGHRS, CDR2 YFSETQ. V was clipped by 6 bases and J by 6 bases; unmatched bases: 7. The CDR3 loop reads CASTRLAGKAGELFF. CDR3 DNA: TGCGCCAGCACCCGACTAGCGGGAAAGGCCGGGGAGCTGTTTTTT.

The count of this clone is one. The chain links TRBV4-3 to TRBJ2-2, with 8 bases fitting TRBD2. The germline V gene has CDR1 LGHNA and CDR2 YSLEER. The CDR3 spans 17 residues. V lost 0 bases, J lost 3 bases, and 6 bases stayed unmatched. The CDR3: CASSQDEGTSYTGELFF. DNA for the CDR3: TGCGCCAGCAGCCAAGATGAGGGGACTAGTTACACCGGGGAGCTGTTTTTT.

CDR3 in DNA: TGCGCCAGCAGCCAATGGTGGGGGCGAACTAATGAAAAACTGTTTTTT. Translating gives CASSQWWGRTNEKLFF. V and J are TRBV4-1 and TRBJ1-4, with a possible D match to TRBD1 (6 bases). With 2 bases removed from V and 1 base from J, the gap between germline ends came to 11 bases. The CDR3 is 16 residues long. Germline CDR1 is MGHRA and CDR2 is YSYEKL.

This chain connects TRBV5-1 to TRBJ1-3; perhaps TRBD1 as D (6 bases). Germline values: CDR1 SGHRS, CDR2 YFSETQ. The CDR3 is 16 residues long. V was pared by 9 bases and J by 0 bases, with 19 bases between. The CDR3 spells CATTPYPDSSGNTIYF. Written as DNA, the CDR3 is TGCGCCACCACACCCTACCCGGACAGCTCTGGAAACACCATATATTTT.

The rearrangement uses TRBV24-1 and TRBJ2-2; D not certain. CDR1 is KGHDR, CDR2 SFDVKD, per germline. This CDR3 has 12 amino acids. The germline V and J ends were trimmed by 9 bases and 7 bases, with 11 bases remaining between them. The CDR3 sequence: CATRNPLGELFF. CDR3 DNA: TGTGCCACCCGTAATCCCCTCGGGGAGCTGTTTTTT.

The chain employs TRBV6-1 and TRBJ2-7; D call uncertain. CDR3 length equals 15 residues. V shed 0 bases and J shed 0 bases, with 9 bases lying between them. Germline V CDR1 and CDR2: MNHNS, SASEGT. The CDR3, as DNA: TGTGCCAGCAGTGAAGCTTACTTAAGCTCCTACGAGCAGTACTTC. Its translation: CASSEAYLSSYEQYF.

The chain carries TRBV7-2 and TRBJ1-2, with 7 bases fitting TRBD1. The ends lost 4 bases at V and 6 bases at J; junction bases unmatched: 11. This CDR3 region has 15 residues. Germline V CDR1 and CDR2: SGHTA, FQGNSA. As DNA, the CDR3 is TGTGCCAGCAGCTCCGATTGGGACAGACCCAATGGCTACACCTTC. This encodes CASSSDWDRPNGYTF.

The chain employs TRBV23-1 and TRBJ1-4; 11 bases are a match to TRBD1. TRBV23-1 is recorded as an ORF, its role being uncertain. CDR3 length equals 18 residues. J gave up 0 bases and V 3 bases, and 6 bases lay outside the gene matches. CDR3 coding DNA: TGCGCCAGCAGTCAGGCCGGGACAGGGGGGACAACTAATGAAAAACTGTTTTTT. Its translation is CASSQAGTGGTTNEKLFF.

The chain combines TRBV3-1 (or the pseudogene TRBV3-2) with TRBJ2-7; D remains unclear. The CDR3 runs 17 residues. Looked up from germline, CDR1 is LGHDT and CDR2 is YNNKEL (reference sequence). V lost 1 base to trimming and J lost 4 bases, with 20 bases between them. The CDR3 reads CASSQVLFPNQNYEQYF. CDR3 in DNA: TGTGCCAGCAGCCAAGTTCTTTTCCCGAACCAGAATTACGAGCAGTACTTC.

V usage is TRBV29-1 and J usage is TRBJ2-2; 11 bases match TRBD2. This CDR3 is 14 amino acids long. J was trimmed by 7 bases and V by 7 bases; bases with no gene match: 8. Germline CDR1 and CDR2: SQVTM and ANQGSEA. The CDR3 DNA is TGCAGCGCTGCACTAGCGGGAGTTGGCGGGGAGCTGTTTTTT. Translation: CSAALAGVGGELFF.

The chain carries TRBV5-4 and TRBJ2-2, with a tentative D call TRBD1 (5 bases). The V end was cut by 2 bases, the J end by 6 bases, with 11 bases between. The CDR3 totals 14 residues. Germline values: CDR1 SGHNT, CDR2 YYREEE (reference sequence). The CDR3 sequence: CASSFQGGSGELFF. The CDR3 DNA sequence: TGTGCCAGCAGCTTCCAGGGTGGTTCCGGGGAGCTGTTTTTT.

The chain employs TRBV29-1 and TRBJ1-3; tentative D call: TRBD1 (6 bases). With 3 bases removed from V and 0 bases from J, the gap between germline ends came to 9 bases. Germline V gene lookup returns CDR1 SQVTM and CDR2 ANQGSEA. This CDR3 comprises 14 residues. CDR3 sequence reads: CSVEVTGSGNTIYF. The DNA of the CDR3 is TGCAGCGTTGAGGTGACAGGCTCTGGAAACACCATATATTTT.

This chain links TRBV7-2 with TRBJ2-3; perhaps TRBD2 as D (6 bases). V was clipped by 1 base and J by 0 bases, with 11 bases between them. This CDR3 has 16 residues. Germline-derived CDR1 and CDR2 are SGHTA and FQGNSA. CDR3: CASSLDYGGSTDTQYF. The CDR3 DNA follows: TGTGCCAGCAGCTTAGATTATGGGGGGAGCACAGATACGCAGTATTTT.